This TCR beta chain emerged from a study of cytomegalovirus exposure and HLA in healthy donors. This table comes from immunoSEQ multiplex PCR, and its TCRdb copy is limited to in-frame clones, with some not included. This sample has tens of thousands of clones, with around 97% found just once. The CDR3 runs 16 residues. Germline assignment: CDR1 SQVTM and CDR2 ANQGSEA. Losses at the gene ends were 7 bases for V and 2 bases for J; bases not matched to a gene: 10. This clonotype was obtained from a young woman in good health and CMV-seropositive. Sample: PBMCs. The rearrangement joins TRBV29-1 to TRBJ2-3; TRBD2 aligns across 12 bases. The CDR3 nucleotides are TGCAGCGGACTAGCGGGAGCGGGTACTAACACAGATACGCAGTATTTT. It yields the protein CSGLAGAGTNTDTQYF.